The 11 T cell receptor beta chains given below trace back to one sample, sequenced in a study of brain T cells in children with intractable seizures. The assay was immunoSEQ multiplex PCR, and TCRdb's table has in-frame clones only and misses some. The sample contains 340,000 or so clones, over 85% of which appear only once. The time point here: blood from clinic visit 5 months post-surgery; TSC patient then seizure free. The sequenced sample was peripheral blood, obtained about 5 months after surgery. Receptors originate from a boy less than two years old with tuberous sclerosis and intractable seizures.

The CDR3 bases are TGTGCCAGCAGCGTAGATCGATTGAGGGAACTGAGCCAAGAGACCCAGTACTTC. Translated: CASSVDRLRELSQETQYF. The J gene is TRBJ2-5, the V gene TRBV9; D perhaps matches TRBD2 (5 bases). With 0 bases removed from V and 1 base from J, the gap between germline ends came to 19 bases. The germline CDR1 and CDR2 sequences are SGDLS and YYNGEE. This CDR3 contains 18 residues.

CDR3 sequence reads: CASSQGAAPRSYNEQFF. CDR3 DNA: TGCGCCAGCAGCCAAGGGGCGGCCCCCAGGTCCTACAATGAGCAGTTCTTC. The rearrangement uses TRBV4-1 and TRBJ2-1; D not resolved. This CDR3 is built from 17 residues. V gave up 1 base and J gave up 1 base, with 14 bases separating them. Germline-derived CDR1 and CDR2 are MGHRA and YSYEKL.

This chain links TRBV2 with TRBJ2-1; 10 bases are a match to TRBD1. J gave up 7 bases and V 8 bases, and 8 bases lay outside the gene matches. The CDR3 consists of 14 residues. Germline V gene sequence: CDR1 SNHLY, CDR2 FYNNEI. Written as DNA, the CDR3 is TGTGCCAGCGAAAGACAGGGGGCCGGGAATGAGCAGTTCTTC. Amino acid sequence: CASERQGAGNEQFF.

The chain couples TRBV2 to TRBJ1-4, with D maybe TRBD1 (6 bases). Germline V gene sequence: CDR1 SNHLY, CDR2 FYNNEI. Trimming left V 7 bases short and J 0 bases short, with 24 bases between. The CDR3 loop spans 19 amino acids. This CDR3 reads CASMSPTRAGATTNEKLFF. Written as DNA, the CDR3 is TGTGCCAGCATGAGCCCCACTAGAGCAGGGGCAACAACTAATGAAAAACTGTTTTTT.

The rearrangement links TRBV27 to TRBJ2-1; the D gene is possibly TRBD1 (5 bases). The V gene's germline CDR1 is MNHEY and CDR2 SMNVEV (reference sequence). CDR3 size: 14 residues. V lost 5 bases, J lost 5 bases, and 13 bases lay in between. As DNA, the CDR3 is TGTGCCAGCAGTCACACAGGAGTCCACAATGAGCAGTTCTTC. This sequence encodes CASSHTGVHNEQFF.

The rearrangement joins TRBV18 to TRBJ1-5; D is undetermined. Germline CDR1 and CDR2: KGHSH and LQKENI. CDR3 length: 16 amino acids. The V and J ends lost 3 bases and 2 bases respectively, with 14 bases between them. This CDR3 is CASSPLSGIGNQPQHF. The CDR3 coding sequence is TGTGCCAGCTCACCTTTATCGGGGATCGGCAATCAGCCCCAGCATTTT.

This chain joins TRBV6-5 and TRBJ1-1; no clear D gene. V lost 2 bases to trimming and J lost 4 bases, with 17 bases between them. From germline, CDR1 is MNHEY and CDR2 SVGAGI. The CDR3 consists of 16 residues. The CDR3 reads CASSYGGRTAGTEAFF. The CDR3 nucleotides are TGTGCCAGCAGTTACGGTGGGCGGACCGCGGGCACTGAAGCTTTCTTT.

The V call is TRBV29-1, the J call TRBJ2-7, with 8 bases matching TRBD1. J gave up 6 bases and V 4 bases, and 14 bases lay outside the gene matches. The CDR3 sequence is 15 residues long. Per germline, CDR1 SQVTM and CDR2 ANQGSEA. The CDR3 DNA sequence: TGCAGCGTTGTCTTTCAGGTGGCAGGGGGCGGCGAGCAGTACTTC. This encodes CSVVFQVAGGGEQYF.

The V and J genes are TRBV6-4 and TRBJ1-2; no clear D gene. Germline V gene lookup returns CDR1 MRHNA and CDR2 SNTAGT. The CDR3 is 14 residues long. Trimming shortened V by 0 bases and J by 8 bases, and 13 bases separated the two germline ends. The CDR3 protein is CASSDSRRAGGYTF. The CDR3 DNA sequence: TGTGCCAGCAGTGACTCTCGACGGGCCGGGGGCTACACCTTC.

There are a few counts of this clone. V gene TRBV27 combines with J gene TRBJ2-3; 8 bases agree with TRBD2. This CDR3 has 15 residues. Germline CDR1 MNHEY, CDR2 SMNVEV (reference sequence). The trim removed 7 bases at V and 5 bases at J, leaving 11 bases unmatched. The CDR3 region has the DNA TGTGCCAGCAATCTGGTAGCGGGGAGGGGAGATACGCAGTATTTT. Translating it yields CASNLVAGRGDTQYF.

V gene TRBV13 combines with J gene TRBJ1-4; D possibly corresponds to TRBD1 (5 bases). In germline, CDR1 is PRHDT, CDR2 FYEKMQ (reference sequence). The CDR3 covers 15 residues. V lost 1 base, J lost 5 bases, and 11 bases lay in between. The CDR3 DNA follows: TGTGCCAGCAGCTTAGCGGGGGTAGGGAATGAAAAACTGTTTTTT. Translation gives CASSLAGVGNEKLFF.